Below are 15 T cell receptor beta chains sequenced from a single sample in a study of cytomegalovirus exposure and HLA in healthy donors. Vbeta (60) and Jbeta (13) primers were used in the PCR. The data were produced by immunoSEQ multiplex PCR, yet TCRdb's version contains in-frame clones alone and is incomplete. Among around 250,000 clones listed, about 80% were seen once. The sample was PBMCs. The receptors were sampled from a woman between 55 and 75 years old in good health and CMV-seropositive.

The chain uses TRBV2 and TRBJ2-1; 7 bases are a match to TRBD2. J gave up 4 bases and V 8 bases, and 5 bases lay outside the gene matches. CDR1 and CDR2 from the germline V gene are SNHLY and FYNNEI. The CDR3 runs 13 residues. In nucleotides, the CDR3 is TGTGCCAGCGGCGGGAGTGAGTACAATGAGCAGTTCTTC. It codes for CASGGSEYNEQFF.

The V and J genes are TRBV2 and TRBJ2-1, with D possibly matching TRBD2 (6 bases). Looked up from germline, CDR1 is SNHLY and CDR2 is FYNNEI. V was clipped by 3 bases and J by 9 bases, with 18 bases between them. The CDR3 has 15 residues. The CDR3 DNA follows: TGTGCCAGCAGTGACCGGGACTTCCCTACCGCTGAGCAGTTCTTC. The encoded protein is CASSDRDFPTAEQFF.

This clone occurred a few times. The chain is built from TRBV6-6 and TRBJ1-1; 7 positions match TRBD1. J gave up 5 bases and V 2 bases, and 8 bases lay outside the gene matches. This CDR3 comprises 15 residues. CDR1 and CDR2 (germline): MNHNY, SVGAGI (reference sequence). The DNA for the CDR3 is TGTGCCAGCAGTTACCCAAGACAGGGAGTTACTGAAGCTTTCTTT. It encodes CASSYPRQGVTEAFF.

J is TRBJ1-3 and V is TRBV5-4, with D uncertain. Germline V gene sequence: CDR1 SGHNT, CDR2 YYREEE (reference sequence). With 4 bases removed from V and 0 bases from J, the gap between germline ends came to 14 bases. The CDR3 is made up of 16 amino acids. As DNA, the CDR3 is TGTGCCAGCAGCCCGACCCAGGTCTTCTCTGGAAACACCATATATTTT. This translates into CASSPTQVFSGNTIYF.

The chain is built from TRBV2 and TRBJ2-1, with 10 bases aligning to TRBD2. The length of the CDR3 is 15 residues. Germline CDR1 is SNHLY and CDR2 is FYNNEI. V dropped 7 bases and J dropped 8; count of bases not matched to a gene: 11. CDR3 amino acids: CASTKFGLAVDEQFF. CDR3 nucleotides: TGTGCCAGCACCAAATTCGGACTAGCGGTAGATGAGCAGTTCTTC.

The chain couples TRBV10-1 to TRBJ2-7; a weak D match, TRBD2 (6 bases). Germline V gene sequence: CDR1 WNHNN, CDR2 SYGVQD (reference sequence). This CDR3 has 14 amino acids. Trimming removed 3 bases from V and 6 bases from J, with 15 bases in between. CDR3 sequence: CASSDGSGAGEQYF. The CDR3, as DNA: TGCGCCAGCAGTGACGGTTCGGGAGCGGGCGAGCAGTACTTC.

The J gene is TRBJ1-4, the V gene TRBV7-2, with 7 bases fitting TRBD1. V trimming: 5 bases; J trimming: 5 bases; junction bases outside the gene matches: 5. The CDR3 length is 14 residues. The germline CDR1 and CDR2 sequences are SGHTA and FQGNSA. CDR3 in amino acids: CASSVQGSNEKLFF. The CDR3 nucleotides are TGTGCCAGCAGCGTACAGGGGTCCAATGAAAAACTGTTTTTT.

The rearrangement links TRBV27 to TRBJ1-2, with D perhaps matching TRBD1 (6 bases). Between the trimmed V and J ends, which lost 2 bases and 7 bases, there was a span of 11 bases. CDR1 MNHEY and CDR2 SMNVEV come from the germline V gene (reference sequence). The CDR3 is 13 amino acids. This CDR3 is CASSLMGAFGYTF. Written as DNA, the CDR3 is TGTGCCAGCAGTTTAATGGGGGCTTTTGGCTACACCTTC.

The chain couples TRBV7-9 to TRBJ2-3, with 12 bases that match TRBD2. CDR3 length equals 19 residues. Unmatched junction bases numbered 14, after V lost 2 bases and J lost 5 bases. Germline CDR1 and CDR2: SEHNR and FQNEAQ (reference sequence). The CDR3 DNA reads as TGTGCCAGCAGCTTACCCTTCCGGGGGACTAGCGGGTTAAGAGATACGCAGTATTTT. This translates into CASSLPFRGTSGLRDTQYF.

Notes on this clone: Other DNA sequences in the sample encode the same CDR3. The rearrangement links TRBV5-6 to TRBJ1-1, with 8 bases aligning to TRBD1. The CDR3 totals 17 residues. Germline CDR1 is SGHDT and CDR2 is YYEEEE. Trimming took 1 base from V and 4 from J; bases not matched to a gene: 12. CDR3 region: CASSLRQGARRGTEAFF. In nucleotides, the CDR3 is TGTGCCAGCAGCTTGAGGCAGGGGGCGCGGCGGGGCACTGAAGCTTTCTTT.

The rearrangement uses TRBV4-1 and TRBJ1-4; no clear D. The germline V gene encodes CDR1 MGHRA and CDR2 YSYEKL. V lost 4 bases, J lost 8 bases, and 11 bases lay in between. The CDR3 spans 13 residues. The CDR3 DNA follows: TGCGCCAGCAGCCCGAATCTATTGGAAAAACTGTTTTTT. The encoded protein is CASSPNLLEKLFF.

The CDR3 nucleotides read TGTGCCAGCTCAGCGGACGGGAGTACCACCTACGAGCAGTACTTC. It translates to CASSADGSTTYEQYF. V gene TRBV18 combines with J gene TRBJ2-7; D perhaps matches TRBD2 (6 bases). V lost 5 bases to trimming and J lost 2 bases, with 16 bases between them. This CDR3 is built from 15 residues. Germline CDR1 reads KGHSH; CDR2 reads LQKENI.

The chain couples TRBV25-1 to TRBJ2-5; D is perhaps TRBD1 (5 bases). The CDR3 totals 15 residues. The germline gives CDR1 MGHDK, CDR2 SYGVNS. The germline V and J ends were trimmed by 0 bases and 5 bases, with 13 bases remaining between them. As DNA, the CDR3 is TGTGCCAGCAGTGAATATAGGTCCAGGGCGGAGACCCAGTACTTC. This translates into CASSEYRSRAETQYF.

This rearrangement joins TRBV5-1 to TRBJ1-2, with D unresolved. Between the trimmed V and J ends, which lost 2 bases and 4 bases, there was a span of 12 bases. This CDR3 spans 14 amino acids. In germline, CDR1 is SGHRS, CDR2 YFSETQ. The CDR3 sequence is CASSFRGIGYGYTF. The CDR3 coding sequence is TGCGCCAGCAGCTTCAGAGGGATTGGCTATGGCTACACCTTC.

The rearrangement uses TRBV30 and TRBJ2-1; 7 bases line up with TRBD1. V gave up 5 bases and J gave up 7 bases; unmatched junction bases: 8. CDR3 size: 13 residues. The V gene's germline CDR1 is GTSNPN and CDR2 SVGIG (reference sequence). Here the CDR3 reads CAWGGQQRNEQFF. DNA of the CDR3: TGTGCCTGGGGGGGACAGCAGCGGAATGAGCAGTTCTTC.